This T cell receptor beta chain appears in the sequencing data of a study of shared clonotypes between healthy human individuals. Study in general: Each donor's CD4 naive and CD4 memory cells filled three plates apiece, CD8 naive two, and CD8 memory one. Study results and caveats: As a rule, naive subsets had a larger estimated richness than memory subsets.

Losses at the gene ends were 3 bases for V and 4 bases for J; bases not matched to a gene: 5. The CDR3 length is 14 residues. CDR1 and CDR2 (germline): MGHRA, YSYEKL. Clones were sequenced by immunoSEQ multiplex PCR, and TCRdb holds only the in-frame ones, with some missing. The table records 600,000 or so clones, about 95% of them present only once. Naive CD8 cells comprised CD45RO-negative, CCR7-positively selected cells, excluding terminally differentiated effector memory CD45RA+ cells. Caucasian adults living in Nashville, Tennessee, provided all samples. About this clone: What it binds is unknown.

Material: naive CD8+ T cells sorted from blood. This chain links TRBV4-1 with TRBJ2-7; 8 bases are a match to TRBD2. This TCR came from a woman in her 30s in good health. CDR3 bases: TGCGCCAGCAGCCATGCGGGAGGAAGGTACGAGCAGTACTTC. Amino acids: CASSHAGGRYEQYF.